This T cell receptor beta chain was sequenced for a study of cytomegalovirus exposure and HLA in healthy donors. Findings and caveats of the study: DRB1 had the most TCR associations and HLA-C the fewest, a later analysis found, with rates varying by HLA locus.

From germline, CDR1 is SGHRS and CDR2 YFSETQ. CDR3 length equals 16 residues. About this clone itself: Its cognate antigen is unknown.

Primers included in the PCR were 60 Vbeta and 13 Jbeta primers. Profiling relied on immunoSEQ multiplex PCR, and the TCRdb table lists in-frame clones only, not all of them. The sample comprises fewer than 100,000 clones, around three quarters of which are singletons, and 16% rests with the top ten. This sequence was found in a man aged 55 to 69 in good health and CMV-seropositive. The source material was PBMCs. The gene calls are TRBV5-1 and TRBJ2-5; TRBD2 matches at 8 bases. TRBJ2-7 matches the DNA end more closely, so the J call is doubtful. As DNA, the CDR3 is TGCGCCAGCAGCTTGCTTCGCGGGGGGACCTACTACGAGCAGTACTTC. It yields the protein CASSLLRGGTYYEQYF.